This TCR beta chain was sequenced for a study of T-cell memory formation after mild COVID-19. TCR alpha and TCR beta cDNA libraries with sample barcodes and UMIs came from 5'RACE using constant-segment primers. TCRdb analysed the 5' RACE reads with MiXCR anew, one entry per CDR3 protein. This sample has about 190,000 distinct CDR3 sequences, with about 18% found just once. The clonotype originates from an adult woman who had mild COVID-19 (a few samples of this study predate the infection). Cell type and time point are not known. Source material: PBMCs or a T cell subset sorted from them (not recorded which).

CDR3 nucleotide sequence: TGCGCCAGCAGCTTGTTCCCACCGGCGAATTCACCCCTCCACTTT. Translation gives CASSLFPPANSPLHF. V gene TRBV5-1 combines with J gene TRBJ1-6; no clear D. The V and J ends lost 1 base and 7 bases respectively, with 12 bases between them. This CDR3 comprises 15 residues. Germline V gene lookup returns CDR1 SGHRS and CDR2 YFSETQ.